The present entry profiles one TCR beta chain with its context. The antigen is not known. This record belongs to a study of cytomegalovirus exposure and HLA in healthy donors. General study points: An analysis done earlier found most TCR beta V segments productive about 90% or about 30% of the time. A few V segments could not be told apart, such as TRBV6-2 and TRBV6-3, and were left out.

It was with 60 Vbeta and 13 Jbeta primers that the PCR ran. As originally analysed: Among the unique TCR beta chains that a later analysis counted, 70 million to 85 million in all, 10 million to 13 million were shared. The repertoire was sequenced with immunoSEQ multiplex PCR; TCRdb's copy has only in-frame clones and lacks some. The V and J calls and clone size were taken over from that table, and D and trimming were inferred from the DNA. In total, the table holds 150,000 to 200,000 clones. V lost 7 bases and J lost 0, with 21 bases in between. CDR3 length: 16 amino acids. Germline CDR1 SQVTM, CDR2 ANQGSEA. At collection, donors were nominally healthy, but unrecorded immune exposures were probable.

This TCR was sampled from a young woman in good health and CMV-seropositive. The rearrangement joins TRBV29-1 to TRBJ1-1, with D possibly TRBD1 on 6 matching bases. Sequences were obtained from PBMCs. The CDR3 DNA reads as TGCAGCGCCTACGGACAGACGGGCGTCATGAACACTGAAGCTTTCTTT. Amino acid sequence: CSAYGQTGVMNTEAFF.